These 12 T cell receptor beta chains were all obtained from the same sample, sequenced in a study of T cell responses to AZD1222 COVID-19 vaccine. Profiling relied on immunoSEQ multiplex PCR, and the TCRdb table lists in-frame clones only, not all of them. The repertoire holds 130,000 or so clones, approximately 93% seen once, with around 0.9% in the top ten. The material sequenced was peripheral blood, taken on day 0 of MenACWY control vaccination. The receptors originated from an adult in good health.

There are many counts of this clone. This chain connects TRBV4-2 to TRBJ2-3, with TRBD2 matching 8 bases. V lost 9 bases and J lost 4; bases outside the gene matches: 9. The CDR3 is 14 amino acids. The germline V gene has CDR1 LGHNA and CDR2 YNFKEQ. The CDR3 DNA follows: TGTGCCAGTAAGACGGGGGGGCCAGCAGATACGCAGTATTTT. Its protein is CASKTGGPADTQYF.

The rearrangement links TRBV2 to TRBJ1-1; no reliable D call. Germline loops: CDR1 SNHLY, CDR2 FYNNEI. The CDR3 loop spans 14 amino acids. The ends were cut back, 7 bases at V and 6 bases at J, with 18 bases in the middle. The CDR3, as DNA: TGTGCCAGCACCAGACAAGCGGGGATACCTGAAGCTTTCTTT. Translated, it gives CASTRQAGIPEAFF.

The chain employs TRBV20-1 and TRBJ1-1; 10 bases map to TRBD1. CDR1 and CDR2 (germline): DFQATT, SNEGSKA (reference sequence). This CDR3 is 19 amino acids long. Trimming cost V 3 bases and J 0 bases; bases outside gene matches: 16. CDR3 in DNA: TGCAGTGCTAGTTCGGACAGGGGGGGAGTCTTCTCCATGAACACTGAAGCTTTCTTT. Protein sequence: CSASSDRGGVFSMNTEAFF.

The chain has TRBV5-1 and TRBJ1-1; D is perhaps TRBD1 (5 bases). CDR3 length: 13 amino acids. Germline V gene lookup returns CDR1 SGHRS and CDR2 YFSETQ. Trimming took 7 bases from V and 0 from J, leaving 10 bases between them. The CDR3 DNA follows: TGCGCCAGCGGCAGGGCTTTGAACACTGAAGCTTTCTTT. It encodes CASGRALNTEAFF.

This chain joins TRBV6-5 and TRBJ2-2, with 7 bases lining up with TRBD2. The V gene's germline CDR1 is MNHEY and CDR2 SVGAGI. There are 14 residues in the CDR3. The V gene end was trimmed by 5 bases and the J gene end by 1 base; junction bases not matched to a gene: 1. The CDR3 here is CASSREGNTGELFF. The DNA of the CDR3 is TGTGCCAGCAGTAGGGAGGGGAACACCGGGGAGCTGTTTTTT.

The chain is built from TRBV2 and TRBJ2-3; D is possibly TRBD1 (7 bases). Per germline, CDR1 SNHLY and CDR2 FYNNEI. The V end lost 7 bases, the J end lost 3 bases, and 26 bases lay between the germline ends. The CDR3 has 18 residues. The CDR3 loop is CASMIGWEDRQLTDTQYF. The CDR3 bases are TGTGCCAGCATGATCGGCTGGGAGGACAGGCAATTAACAGATACGCAGTATTTT.

This sequence joins TRBV7-9 and TRBJ2-3; maybe TRBD1 (6 bases). Trimming pared 3 bases from V and 0 bases from J, leaving 10 bases between. The germline V gene has CDR1 SEHNR and CDR2 FQNEAQ (reference sequence). The CDR3 sequence is 15 residues long. CDR3 residues: CASSLDSSSTDTQYF. CDR3 DNA sequence: TGTGCCAGCAGCTTGGACAGCTCTAGCACAGATACGCAGTATTTT.

This clone was detected once. The J gene is TRBJ1-2, the V gene TRBV2; the match to TRBD1 covers 8 bases. The germline V gene encodes CDR1 SNHLY and CDR2 FYNNEI. There are 13 residues in the CDR3. V lost 5 bases to trimming and J lost 8 bases; unmatched junction nucleotides: 7. The chain's CDR3 is CASSRQGRGGYTF. In DNA, the CDR3 is TGTGCCAGCAGTAGACAGGGGCGGGGAGGCTACACCTTC.

The chain has TRBV13 and TRBJ1-2, with TRBD1 matching 8 bases. With V trimmed by 5 bases and J by 4 bases, 9 bases remained unmatched. Germline CDR1 reads PRHDT; CDR2 reads FYEKMQ (reference sequence). This CDR3 is 15 amino acids long. CDR3 in amino acids: CASSRFATGAYGYTF. The CDR3 coding sequence is TGTGCCAGCAGCCGATTCGCGACAGGGGCCTATGGCTACACCTTC.

The rearrangement joins TRBV5-1 to TRBJ2-7, with a tentative D call TRBD1 (6 bases). V lost 0 bases and J 2 bases, leaving 12 bases between the germline ends. The CDR3 loop spans 15 amino acids. Germline V gives CDR1 SGHRS, CDR2 YFSETQ. Here the CDR3 DNA reads TGCGCCAGCAGCTTGGCGACAGGTGCCGCCTACGAGCAGTACTTC. Translation: CASSLATGAAYEQYF.

The chain employs TRBV5-1 and TRBJ1-2, with D tentatively TRBD1 (5 bases). V lost 4 bases and J 1 base, leaving 11 bases between the germline ends. CDR1 and CDR2 from the germline V gene are SGHRS and YFSETQ. This CDR3 comprises 14 residues. The CDR3 coding sequence is TGCGCCAGCAGCCAGGGCAGTAGTAACTATGGCTACACCTTC. Translated, it gives CASSQGSSNYGYTF. Supplemented by reference TRBV5-1 and TRBJ1-2, the full variable domain reads KAGVTQTPRYLIKTRGQQVTLSCSPISGHRSVSWYQQTPGQGLQFLFEYFSETQRNKGNFPGRFSGRQFSNSRSEMNVSTLELGDSALYLCASSQGSSNYGYTFGSGTRLTVV.

This clone was counted a single time. The chain carries TRBV2 and TRBJ2-7, with no clear D. Trimming took off 4 bases at V and 2 bases at J, with 12 bases between the two ends. Germline CDR1 reads SNHLY; CDR2 reads FYNNEI. The CDR3 is 14 amino acids. CDR3: CASSVFLETYEQYF. CDR3 DNA: TGTGCCAGCAGTGTGTTCCTTGAAACCTACGAGCAGTACTTC.